These T cell receptor beta chains were read from a single sample in a study of cytomegalovirus exposure and HLA in healthy donors. Assay used: immunoSEQ multiplex PCR; TCRdb lists only in-frame clones, some missing. The sample records 100,000 to 150,000 clones, roughly 80% being singletons. Sequencing used PBMCs. The receptors shown here come from a man under 40 in good health and CMV-seropositive. Each CDR3 is given with its conserved first and last residue. Fields, in order: clone size, J gene, V gene, D gene, CDR3 DNA, CDR3 protein. D genes are given only for firm matches. Size is stated for part of the rows, as once, few or many counts, or as a class when the clone is expanded.

clone_size: -
j_call: TRBJ1-1
v_call: TRBV7-9
d_call: -
cdr3_nt: TGTGCCAGCAGCTCGGGGGGCGACACTGAAGCTTTCTTT
cdr3_aa: CASSSGGDTEAFF

clone_size: -
j_call: TRBJ1-2
v_call: TRBV13
d_call: -
cdr3_nt: TGTGCCAGCAGCTTGAAACAGGACCCGTCTAACTATGGCTACACCTTC
cdr3_aa: CASSLKQDPSNYGYTF

clone_size: -
j_call: TRBJ2-1
v_call: TRBV5-1
d_call: -
cdr3_nt: TGCGCCAGCAGCTTGGTGGGCCAGACCCACGTCCATGAGCAGTTCTTC
cdr3_aa: CASSLVGQTHVHEQFF

clone_size: -
j_call: TRBJ2-4
v_call: TRBV6-1
d_call: -
cdr3_nt: TGTGCCAGCAGCGGAGGGGGCTCGGCCAAAAACATTCAGTACTTC
cdr3_aa: CASSGGGSAKNIQYF

clone_size: -
j_call: TRBJ2-7
v_call: TRBV27
d_call: -
cdr3_nt: TGTGCCAGCAGGATGGTCGGGGGAAACTACGAGCAGTACTTC
cdr3_aa: CASRMVGGNYEQYF

clone_size: few
j_call: TRBJ1-4
v_call: TRBV10-3
d_call: -
cdr3_nt: TGTGCCATCAGGGCGGCGGCTAATGAAAAACTGTTTTTT
cdr3_aa: CAIRAAANEKLFF

clone_size: -
j_call: TRBJ1-1
v_call: TRBV23-1
d_call: TRBD1
cdr3_nt: TGCGCCAGAAGTACCAGGGGGGAGAACACTGAAGCTTTCTTT
cdr3_aa: CARSTRGENTEAFF

clone_size: -
j_call: TRBJ2-7
v_call: TRBV19
d_call: TRBD1
cdr3_nt: TGTGCCAGTAGGGTTGGGACAGGGGCCTCCTACGAGCAGTACTTC
cdr3_aa: CASRVGTGASYEQYF

clone_size: -
j_call: TRBJ2-5
v_call: TRBV9
d_call: -
cdr3_nt: TGTGCCAGCACCACACCCCTCGACAGGAATCAAGAGACCCAGTACTTC
cdr3_aa: CASTTPLDRNQETQYF

clone_size: -
j_call: TRBJ1-4
v_call: TRBV2
d_call: TRBD1
cdr3_nt: TGTGCCAGCAGCGGACAGGGTTTCTACGAAAAACTGTTTTTT
cdr3_aa: CASSGQGFYEKLFF

clone_size: -
j_call: TRBJ1-1
v_call: TRBV29-1
d_call: -
cdr3_nt: TGCAGCGTTGCACCCTCAGGGAACACTGAAGCTTTCTTT
cdr3_aa: CSVAPSGNTEAFF

clone_size: -
j_call: TRBJ1-1
v_call: TRBV14
d_call: -
cdr3_nt: TGTGCCAGCGCGTGGACGGGAGAAGGGCACACTGAAGCTTTCTTT
cdr3_aa: CASAWTGEGHTEAFF

clone_size: -
j_call: TRBJ2-1
v_call: TRBV7-6
d_call: -
cdr3_nt: TGTGCCAGCAGTTCGGCTGGGGCATCCTACAATGAGCAGTTCTTC
cdr3_aa: CASSSAGASYNEQFF

clone_size: -
j_call: TRBJ2-2
v_call: TRBV25-1
d_call: -
cdr3_nt: TGTGCCAGCAGTGAATACGGGAGGGGGCTTTACACCGGGGAGCTGTTTTTT
cdr3_aa: CASSEYGRGLYTGELFF

clone_size: few
j_call: TRBJ2-7
v_call: TRBV27
d_call: TRBD1
cdr3_nt: TGTGCCAGCAGTTTGGGACAGGGGAGCTACGAGCAGTACTTC
cdr3_aa: CASSLGQGSYEQYF

clone_size: -
j_call: TRBJ2-1
v_call: TRBV5-6
d_call: TRBD2
cdr3_nt: TGTGCCAGCAGCCGCGGACTTCTCGGGGGGTACTACAATGAGCAGTTCTTC
cdr3_aa: CASSRGLLGGYYNEQFF

clone_size: -
j_call: TRBJ1-2
v_call: TRBV5-6
d_call: -
cdr3_nt: TGTGCCAGCAGCTTGGCTCAGGGTTATGGCTACACCTTC
cdr3_aa: CASSLAQGYGYTF

clone_size: -
j_call: TRBJ2-3
v_call: TRBV5-3
d_call: TRBD2
cdr3_nt: TGTGCCAGAAGCTTGGCGTTTAGCGGGGGGCCCTGGGATACGCAGTATTTT
cdr3_aa: CARSLAFSGGPWDTQYF

clone_size: -
j_call: TRBJ1-4
v_call: TRBV7-9
d_call: -
cdr3_nt: TGTGCCAGCAGCTTAGGGATCTCGGGTGAAAAACTGTTTTTT
cdr3_aa: CASSLGISGEKLFF

clone_size: -
j_call: TRBJ1-4
v_call: TRBV7-9
d_call: TRBD1
cdr3_nt: TGTGCCAGCAAAGGACAGGGAGGCGAAAAACTGTTTTTT
cdr3_aa: CASKGQGGEKLFF

clone_size: -
j_call: TRBJ2-1
v_call: TRBV7-3
d_call: TRBD2
cdr3_nt: TGTGCCAGCAGCTTAACTGGGGCTAGCGGGGTTTCCAATGAGCAGTTCTTC
cdr3_aa: CASSLTGASGVSNEQFF

clone_size: -
j_call: TRBJ2-5
v_call: TRBV7-6
d_call: -
cdr3_nt: TGTGCCAGCACCAAGGGGTACGGGGGAGGCAGGGCGTCGTACTTC
cdr3_aa: CASTKGYGGGRASYF

clone_size: -
j_call: TRBJ1-2
v_call: TRBV2
d_call: -
cdr3_nt: TGTGCCAGCAGTGCTTCGACACGAAATAACTATGGCTACACCTTC
cdr3_aa: CASSASTRNNYGYTF

clone_size: -
j_call: TRBJ2-7
v_call: TRBV7-9
d_call: -
cdr3_nt: TGTGCCAGCAGCTTCCCGTCCTCCTACGAGCAGTACTTC
cdr3_aa: CASSFPSSYEQYF

clone_size: -
j_call: TRBJ2-7
v_call: TRBV2
d_call: TRBD2
cdr3_nt: TGTGCCAGCAGGGGACTAGCGGGGGCGACGCAGTACTTC
cdr3_aa: CASRGLAGATQYF

clone_size: -
j_call: TRBJ2-4
v_call: TRBV9
d_call: -
cdr3_nt: TGTGCCAGCCACCCTACCCTCCTCACCAAAAACATTCAGTACTTC
cdr3_aa: CASHPTLLTKNIQYF

clone_size: -
j_call: TRBJ2-7
v_call: TRBV6-5
d_call: TRBD1
cdr3_nt: TGTGCCAGCACTCCGGGACAGGGGTACGAGCAGTACTTC
cdr3_aa: CASTPGQGYEQYF

clone_size: -
j_call: TRBJ1-6
v_call: TRBV7-9
d_call: -
cdr3_nt: TGTGCCAGCAGCTTATTTGTGGTAGATTCACCCCTCCACTTT
cdr3_aa: CASSLFVVDSPLHF

clone_size: -
j_call: TRBJ2-3
v_call: TRBV30
d_call: TRBD2
cdr3_nt: TGTGCCTGGAGTCCGGGGGGAAATATGCAGTATTTT
cdr3_aa: CAWSPGGNMQYF

clone_size: -
j_call: TRBJ2-7
v_call: TRBV12-5
d_call: TRBD1
cdr3_nt: TGTGCTAGTGGTTTGGTAGGACAGGGGGGCTTGTTGGGGGAGCAGTACTTC
cdr3_aa: CASGLVGQGGLLGEQYF

clone_size: -
j_call: TRBJ1-6
v_call: TRBV4-1
d_call: TRBD1
cdr3_nt: TGCGCCAGCAGCACCCGGACAGGGGGAAATTCACCCCTCCACTTT
cdr3_aa: CASSTRTGGNSPLHF

clone_size: -
j_call: TRBJ1-1
v_call: TRBV11-3
d_call: TRBD1
cdr3_nt: TGTGCCAGCAGCACTGGGACAGGGGGCCGAGCTTTCTTT
cdr3_aa: CASSTGTGGRAFF

clone_size: -
j_call: TRBJ1-5
v_call: TRBV4-1
d_call: TRBD1
cdr3_nt: TGCGCCAGCAGCCAAGGTGACGTGACAGGGCTGAGTCGAATTCAGCCCCAGCATTTT
cdr3_aa: CASSQGDVTGLSRIQPQHF

clone_size: -
j_call: TRBJ2-7
v_call: TRBV19
d_call: TRBD2
cdr3_nt: TGTGCCAGTAGTAATCCCGGGACTAAAACCTACGAGCAGTACTTC
cdr3_aa: CASSNPGTKTYEQYF

clone_size: -
j_call: TRBJ1-1
v_call: TRBV5-1
d_call: TRBD1
cdr3_nt: TGCGCCAGCAGGACAGGGCCCGAAGCTTTCTTT
cdr3_aa: CASRTGPEAFF

clone_size: -
j_call: TRBJ2-1
v_call: TRBV6-1
d_call: TRBD2
cdr3_nt: TGTGCCAGCACTAGCGGGGCCTACAATGAGCAGTTCTTC
cdr3_aa: CASTSGAYNEQFF

clone_size: few
j_call: TRBJ2-1
v_call: TRBV5-6
d_call: TRBD2
cdr3_nt: TGTGCCAGCAGCTTGGGGCTAGCGGGGGCATCGGCCTACAATGAGCAGTTCTTC
cdr3_aa: CASSLGLAGASAYNEQFF

clone_size: -
j_call: TRBJ2-1
v_call: TRBV29-1
d_call: TRBD2
cdr3_nt: TGCAGCGTGCGCGGGGGAAAGTACAATGAGCAGTTCTTC
cdr3_aa: CSVRGGKYNEQFF

clone_size: -
j_call: TRBJ1-5
v_call: TRBV19
d_call: -
cdr3_nt: TGTGCCAGTAGTATGGGGAGATATAGCAATCAGCCCCAGCATTTT
cdr3_aa: CASSMGRYSNQPQHF

clone_size: -
j_call: TRBJ1-5
v_call: TRBV27
d_call: TRBD1
cdr3_nt: TGTGCCAGCAGTCCAGGGACAGGCCGCCTTCAGCCCCAGCATTTT
cdr3_aa: CASSPGTGRLQPQHF

clone_size: -
j_call: TRBJ2-7
v_call: TRBV19
d_call: TRBD1
cdr3_nt: TGTGCCAGTAGTACAGACCCGGGACAGGGTGCGTACGAGCAGTACTTC
cdr3_aa: CASSTDPGQGAYEQYF

clone_size: -
j_call: TRBJ2-1
v_call: TRBV27
d_call: -
cdr3_nt: TGTGCCAGCCGAACAGGGTTAAGGTACAATGAGCAGTTCTTC
cdr3_aa: CASRTGLRYNEQFF

clone_size: -
j_call: TRBJ2-5
v_call: TRBV10-2
d_call: TRBD2
cdr3_nt: TGCGCCAGCAGTGAATCCGGCGGGGGGTGGGGGGAGACCCAGTACTTC
cdr3_aa: CASSESGGGWGETQYF

clone_size: -
j_call: TRBJ2-5
v_call: TRBV30
d_call: TRBD2
cdr3_nt: TGTGCCTGGACAAGCGGGGGGACGAAGTACTTC
cdr3_aa: CAWTSGGTKYF

clone_size: -
j_call: TRBJ1-1
v_call: TRBV11-2
d_call: -
cdr3_nt: TGTGCCAGCAGCTTCGAGAGGGTAGGAGAGGCTTTCTTT
cdr3_aa: CASSFERVGEAFF

clone_size: -
j_call: TRBJ2-2
v_call: TRBV11-3
d_call: TRBD1
cdr3_nt: TGTGCCAGCAGCTCCGCGGGACAGGCGAATCCTCTTACGAACACCGGGGAGCTGTTTTTT
cdr3_aa: CASSSAGQANPLTNTGELFF

clone_size: -
j_call: TRBJ2-7
v_call: TRBV15
d_call: TRBD1
cdr3_nt: TGTGCCACCAGCATCGCCGGGACAGGGACATCCTACGAGCAGTACTTC
cdr3_aa: CATSIAGTGTSYEQYF